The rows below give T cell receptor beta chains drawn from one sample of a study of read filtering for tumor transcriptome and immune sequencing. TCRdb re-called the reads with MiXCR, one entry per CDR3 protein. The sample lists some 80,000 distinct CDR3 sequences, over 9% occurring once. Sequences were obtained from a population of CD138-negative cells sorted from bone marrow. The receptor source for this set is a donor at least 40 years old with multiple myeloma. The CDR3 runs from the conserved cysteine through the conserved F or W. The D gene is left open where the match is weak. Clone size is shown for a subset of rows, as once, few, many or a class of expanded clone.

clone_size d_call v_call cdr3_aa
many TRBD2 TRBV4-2 CASSQGMTSGNNEQFF
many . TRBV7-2 CASSAGRRETQYF
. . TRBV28 CASRGFYEQYF
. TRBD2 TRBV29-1 CSVPGGLAGGRTDTQYF
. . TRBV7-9 CASSRSGQSNQPQHF
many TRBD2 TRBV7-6 CASSLAGPSGRGADTQYF
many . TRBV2 CASSPSAFPKNIQYF
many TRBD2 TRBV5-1 CASSLLLAGVEDEQFF
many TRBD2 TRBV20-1 CSAKPGLAVYNEQFF
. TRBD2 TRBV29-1 CSVRASGSGGELFF
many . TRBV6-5 CASSYSRHQGHEQYF
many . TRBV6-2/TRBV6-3 CASRRYNEQFF
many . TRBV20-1 CSASPPGLATEAFF
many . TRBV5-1 CASSRTAGKETQYF
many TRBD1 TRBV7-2 CASSQYRGPGELFF
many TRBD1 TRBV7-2 CASSLMTGTHEQFF
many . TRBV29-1 CSVQGSENIQYF
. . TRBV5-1 CASSYIDRENEQFF
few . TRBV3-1 CASSLGRYSEAFF
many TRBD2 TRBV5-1 CASRSGTSTDTQYF
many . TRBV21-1 CASSKAQDGSESYNEQFF
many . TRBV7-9 CASSPYKNTEAFF
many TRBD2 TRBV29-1 CSVRTSGYYEQYF
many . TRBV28 CASSLYWRGRSFYNEQFF
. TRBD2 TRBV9 CASSVGLASNTGELFF
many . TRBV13 CASSLGLTAYQETQYF
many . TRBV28 CASSPGGGGPIYEQYF
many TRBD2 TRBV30 CAWNHGTSVSGELFF
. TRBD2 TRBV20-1 CSALAGGSKNIQYF
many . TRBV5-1 CASNQGGDTEAFF